This T cell receptor (beta chain) derives from a study of blood T cells in healthy people across ages. Regarding this clonotype: Its antigen is undetermined.

General study findings and limits: Unsorted PBMC material precluded a definitive naive versus antigen-experienced comparison. Observed TCR beta diversity showed a strong correlation with the percentage of naive T cells as measured by flow cytometry. While age rose, TCR beta diversity per million T cells dropped in a roughly linear way.

The CDR3 is 14 amino acids. Germline CDR1 is SGHAT and CDR2 is FQNNGV. V lost 5 bases and J lost 6, with 14 bases in between. The use of a sample-barcoded 5' primer and a J-beta primer mix characterized a second PCR of about 7 to 12 cycles. All cDNA molecules were each tagged by a template-switch adaptor with 12 random nucleotides. TCRdb processed the 5' RACE reads anew with MiXCR; each CDR3 protein has one entry. Seen here are about a million distinct CDR3 sequences, 30% to 40% observed once, and the top ten hold about 12%. The chain carries TRBV11-2 and TRBJ1-5; maybe TRBD1 (5 bases). This receptor was identified in a man younger than 35 in good health. The sequencing input was blood. The CDR3 region has the DNA TGTGCCAGCAGCCGAACGGATGGGGGTCAGCCCCAGCATTTT. It translates to CASSRTDGGQPQHF.